Described below is a single T cell receptor (beta chain) sequence and its context. Its antigen remains unidentified. The CDR3 has 14 residues. The germline CDR1 and CDR2 sequences are SGDLS and YYNGEE. V was clipped by 0 bases and J by 9 bases, with 14 bases between them. The data belong to a study of shared clonotypes between healthy human individuals. On the study more broadly: The plates for each donor numbered three CD4 naive, three CD4 memory, two CD8 naive and one CD8 memory.

Study outcomes and limitations: Generation of non-shared clonotypes was less probable than generation of clonotypes shared by all four donors. Rarefaction curves obtained for sorted subsets showed sequencing incomplete despite large depth. Sharing across four donors was seen in about 5% of naive CD4 clonotypes.

Assay used: immunoSEQ multiplex PCR; TCRdb lists only in-frame clones, some missing. Of roughly 2 million clones in the sample, 85% to 95% were seen once. The sequence was collected from a man younger than 30 in good health. Sequencing was carried out using naive CD4+ T cells sorted from blood. Subset noted: CD45RA+ positively selected. The chain employs TRBV9 and TRBJ2-3; D is ambiguous. The CDR3 sequence: CASSVATRQDTQYF. The CDR3 coding sequence is TGTGCCAGCAGCGTAGCGACCCGTCAGGACACGCAGTATTTT.